This T cell receptor beta chain comes out of a study of PD-1 blockade in classical Hodgkin lymphoma. Broader study findings: As was reported, newly diagnosed patients showed lower baseline TCR diversity than healthy donors did. Causes of the repertoire differences remain undefined, possibly disease activity or prior therapy.

Repertoires were generated with immunoSEQ multiplex PCR, while TCRdb's copy carries only in-frame clones and drops some. The sample lists over 70,000 clones; roughly nine tenths were seen once. The time point denotes: cycle 4 day 1 (C4D1), after more than five weeks of nivolumab. No patient escaped relapse after autologous stem cell transplantation, and brentuximab vedotin exposure varied. Remarks on this clone: Its specificity is not known.

CDR3 size: 16 residues. Germline V gives CDR1 SGHVS, CDR2 FNYEAQ. V dropped 5 bases and J dropped 3; count of bases not matched to a gene: 11. The sample was peripheral blood mononuclear cells (PBMCs), taken before the fourth cycle of nivolumab. The chain combines TRBV7-6 with TRBJ1-1; 8 bases map to TRBD1. This sequence was found in a human donor with classical Hodgkin lymphoma. CDR3 residues: CASSPMAGGGDTEAFF. Written as DNA, the CDR3 is TGTGCCAGCAGCCCTATGGCAGGGGGCGGAGACACTGAAGCTTTCTTT.